A selection of T cell receptor beta chains follows, all from one sample in a study of T cells in Graves' hyperthyroidism and ophthalmopathy. TCRdb independently ran MiXCR on the multiplex PCR reads; one entry per CDR3 protein. This sample carries about 320,000 distinct CDR3 sequences, roughly 17% of them seen once, and the ten largest clones take around 34%. Sequenced input: blood. The receptors were gathered from a man between 25 and 39 years old with Graves' hyperthyroidism. Both conserved end residues are trimmed from each CDR3.

V gene: TRBV7-9; CDR3 protein: ASSPLGGPTYI
V gene: TRBV9; CDR3 protein: ASSVGELLSYEQY
V gene: TRBV5-1; CDR3 protein: ASSQSGGDYGYT
V gene: TRBV11-2; CDR3 protein: ASSLSVARSGQRLEAF
V gene: TRBV7-9; CDR3 protein: ASSLGRRELYTDTQY
V gene: TRBV12-5; CDR3 protein: ASGLVSGETQY
V gene: TRBV19; CDR3 protein: ATGRAYNEQF
V gene: TRBV20-1; CDR3 protein: SAGGQGSYEQY
V gene: TRBV19; CDR3 protein: ASSILGTSYNEQF
V gene: TRBV3-1; CDR3 protein: ASSQGVGITEAF
V gene: TRBV28; CDR3 protein: ASRTSLAGAPYEQY
V gene: TRBV27; CDR3 protein: ASSFPNSPLH
V gene: TRBV4-1; CDR3 protein: ASSLRGGLVSEQF
V gene: TRBV28; CDR3 protein: ASSLRLAGSYNEQF
V gene: TRBV5-1; CDR3 protein: ASSLASSGRAGELF
V gene: TRBV13; CDR3 protein: ASSHDRDGYGYT
V gene: TRBV11-2; CDR3 protein: ASSLGRGSGETDTQY
V gene: TRBV9; CDR3 protein: ASSVELGNNEQF
V gene: TRBV9; CDR3 protein: ASSPTGGRNSPLH
V gene: TRBV7-6; CDR3 protein: ASSLASDSYEQY